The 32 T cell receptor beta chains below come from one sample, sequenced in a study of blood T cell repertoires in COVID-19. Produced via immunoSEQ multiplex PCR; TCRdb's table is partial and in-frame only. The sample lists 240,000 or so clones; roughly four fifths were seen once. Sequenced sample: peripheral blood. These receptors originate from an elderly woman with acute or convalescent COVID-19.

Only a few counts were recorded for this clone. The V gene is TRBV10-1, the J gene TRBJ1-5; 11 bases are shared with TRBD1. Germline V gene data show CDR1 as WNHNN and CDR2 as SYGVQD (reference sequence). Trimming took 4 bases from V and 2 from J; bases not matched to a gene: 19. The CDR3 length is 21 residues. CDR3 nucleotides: TGCGCCAGCAGTGCCCATCCTCCGGACAGGGGGCTGGAGAGCGGCAATCAGCCCCAGCATTTT. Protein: CASSAHPPDRGLESGNQPQHF.

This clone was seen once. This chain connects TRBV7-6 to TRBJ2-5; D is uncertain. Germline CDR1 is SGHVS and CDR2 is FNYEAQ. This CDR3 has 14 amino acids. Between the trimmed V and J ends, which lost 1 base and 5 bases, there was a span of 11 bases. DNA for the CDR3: TGTGCCAGCAGCTTAGTAGAGTCCCGGGAGACCCAGTACTTC. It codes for CASSLVESRETQYF. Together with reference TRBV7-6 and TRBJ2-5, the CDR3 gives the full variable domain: GAGVSQSPRYKVTKRGQDVALRCDPISGHVSLYWYRQALGQGPEFLTYFNYEAQQDKSGLPNDRFSAERPEGSISTLTIQRTEQRDSAMYRCASSLVESRETQYFGPGTRLLVL.

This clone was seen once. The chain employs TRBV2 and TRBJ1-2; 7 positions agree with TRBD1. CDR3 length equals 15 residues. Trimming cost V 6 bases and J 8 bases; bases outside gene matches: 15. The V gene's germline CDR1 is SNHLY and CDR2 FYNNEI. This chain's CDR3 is CASRGQRAVDGGYTF. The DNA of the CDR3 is TGTGCCAGCAGGGGACAGCGTGCGGTCGACGGGGGCTACACCTTC.

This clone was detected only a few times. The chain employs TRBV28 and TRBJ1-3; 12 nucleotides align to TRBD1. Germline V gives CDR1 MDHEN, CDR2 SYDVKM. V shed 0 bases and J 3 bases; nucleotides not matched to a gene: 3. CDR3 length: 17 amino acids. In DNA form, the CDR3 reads TGTGCCAGCAGTTTATGGGGACAGGGGGCTAGTGGAAACACCATATATTTT. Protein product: CASSLWGQGASGNTIYF.

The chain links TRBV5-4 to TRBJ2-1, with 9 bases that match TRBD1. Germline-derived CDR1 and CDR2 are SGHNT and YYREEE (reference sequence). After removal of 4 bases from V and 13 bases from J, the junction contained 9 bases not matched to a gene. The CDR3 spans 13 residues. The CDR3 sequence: CASSLVGTGIQFF. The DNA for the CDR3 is TGTGCCAGCAGCCTGGTCGGGACAGGGATACAGTTCTTC. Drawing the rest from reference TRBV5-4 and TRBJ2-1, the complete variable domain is ETGVTQSPTHLIKTRGQQVTLRCSSQSGHNTVSWYQQALGQGPQFIFQYYREEENGRGNFPPRFSGLQFPNYSSELNVNALELDDSALYLCASSLVGTGIQFFGPGTRLTVL.

In DNA form, the CDR3 reads TGTGCCAGTAGTATAGAGGCCAGGGCTCATGGCTACACCTTC. It yields the protein CASSIEARAHGYTF. V usage is TRBV19 and J usage is TRBJ1-2, with D perhaps matching TRBD1 (5 bases). Trimming removed 0 bases from V and 6 bases from J, with 11 bases in between. CDR3 length: 14 amino acids. Per the germline V gene, CDR1 is LNHDA and CDR2 is SQIVND (reference sequence).

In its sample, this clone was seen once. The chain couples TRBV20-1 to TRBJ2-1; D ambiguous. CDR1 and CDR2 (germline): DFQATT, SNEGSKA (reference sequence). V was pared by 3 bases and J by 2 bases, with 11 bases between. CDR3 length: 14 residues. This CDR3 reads CSASSRFPYNEQFF. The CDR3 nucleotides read TGCAGTGCTAGTTCCAGGTTCCCCTACAATGAGCAGTTCTTC.

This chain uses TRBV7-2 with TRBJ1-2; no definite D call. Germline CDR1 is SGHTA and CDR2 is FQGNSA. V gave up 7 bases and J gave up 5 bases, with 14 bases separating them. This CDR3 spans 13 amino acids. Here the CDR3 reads CASTPAHQYGYTF. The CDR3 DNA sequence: TGTGCCAGCACCCCCGCACACCAATATGGCTACACCTTC.

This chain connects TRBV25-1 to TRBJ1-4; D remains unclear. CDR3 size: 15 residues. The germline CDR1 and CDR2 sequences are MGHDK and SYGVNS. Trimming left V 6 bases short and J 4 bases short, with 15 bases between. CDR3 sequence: CASRGLSSNNEKLFF. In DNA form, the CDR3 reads TGTGCCAGCAGGGGCCTCAGCTCTAATAATGAAAAACTGTTTTTT.

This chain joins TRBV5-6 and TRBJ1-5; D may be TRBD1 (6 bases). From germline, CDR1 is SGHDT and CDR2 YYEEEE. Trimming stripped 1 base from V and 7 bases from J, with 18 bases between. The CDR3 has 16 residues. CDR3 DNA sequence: TGTGCCAGCAGCTTGAGGAGATACGGGGGGCCCCAGCCCCAGCATTTT. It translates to CASSLRRYGGPQPQHF.

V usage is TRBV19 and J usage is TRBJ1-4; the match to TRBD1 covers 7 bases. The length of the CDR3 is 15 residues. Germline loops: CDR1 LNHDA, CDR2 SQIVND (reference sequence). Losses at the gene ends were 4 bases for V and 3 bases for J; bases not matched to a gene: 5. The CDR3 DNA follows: TGTGCCAGTAGTAGTCTCGGGACAGCTAATGAAAAACTGTTTTTT. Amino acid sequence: CASSSLGTANEKLFF. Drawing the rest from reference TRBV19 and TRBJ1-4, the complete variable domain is DGGITQSPKYLFRKEGQNVTLSCEQNLNHDAMYWYRQDPGQGLRLIYYSQIVNDFQKGDIAEGYSVSREKKESFPLTVTSAQKNPTAFYLCASSSLGTANEKLFFGSGTQLSVL.

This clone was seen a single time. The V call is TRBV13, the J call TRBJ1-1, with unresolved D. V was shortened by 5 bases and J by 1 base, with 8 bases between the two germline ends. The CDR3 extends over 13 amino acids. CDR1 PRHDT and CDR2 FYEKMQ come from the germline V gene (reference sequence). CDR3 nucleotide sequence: TGTGCCAGCAGCCGAAACAGGAACACTGAAGCTTTCTTT. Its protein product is CASSRNRNTEAFF.

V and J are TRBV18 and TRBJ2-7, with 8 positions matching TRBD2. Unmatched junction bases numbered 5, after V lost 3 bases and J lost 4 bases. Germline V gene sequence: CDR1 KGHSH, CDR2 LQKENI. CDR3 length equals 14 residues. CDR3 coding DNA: TGTGCCAGCTCACCCTCCGGGACTAGTTACGAGCAGTACTTC. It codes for CASSPSGTSYEQYF.

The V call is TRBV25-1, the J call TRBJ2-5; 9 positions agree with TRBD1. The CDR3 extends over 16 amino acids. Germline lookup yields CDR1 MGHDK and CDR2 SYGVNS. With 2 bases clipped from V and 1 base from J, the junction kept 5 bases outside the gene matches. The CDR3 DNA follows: TGTGCCAGCAGTGAACCCGGGACAGGGCTCCAAGAGACCCAGTACTTC. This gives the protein CASSEPGTGLQETQYF.

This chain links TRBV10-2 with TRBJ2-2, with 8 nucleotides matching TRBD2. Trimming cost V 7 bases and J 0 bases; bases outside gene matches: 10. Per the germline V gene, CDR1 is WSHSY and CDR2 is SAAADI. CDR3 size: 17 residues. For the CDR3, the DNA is TGCGCCAGCATATTCGGCGGGGGGCCTTCGAACACCGGGGAGCTGTTTTTT. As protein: CASIFGGGPSNTGELFF.

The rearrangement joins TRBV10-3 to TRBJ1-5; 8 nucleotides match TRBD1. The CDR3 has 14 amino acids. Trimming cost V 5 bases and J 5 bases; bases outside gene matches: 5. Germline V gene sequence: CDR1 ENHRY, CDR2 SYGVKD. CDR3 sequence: CAISRQGSDQPQHF. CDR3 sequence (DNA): TGTGCCATCAGTCGACAGGGGTCCGATCAGCCCCAGCATTTT.

The CDR3 here is CASSRGGGQETQYF. The DNA of the CDR3 is TGTGCCAGCAGCAGAGGCGGGGGTCAAGAGACCCAGTACTTC. The rearrangement joins TRBV6-2 or TRBV6-3 to TRBJ2-5; 7 bases match TRBD2. Germline V gives CDR1 MNHEY, CDR2 SVGEGT. This CDR3 has 14 amino acids. V shed 6 bases, J shed 2 bases, and the junction held 6 bases outside the gene matches.

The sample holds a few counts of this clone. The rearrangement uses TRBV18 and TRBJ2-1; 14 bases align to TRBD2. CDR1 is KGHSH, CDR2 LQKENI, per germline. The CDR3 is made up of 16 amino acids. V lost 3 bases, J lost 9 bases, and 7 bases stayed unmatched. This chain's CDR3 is CASSPQTSGGAGEQFF. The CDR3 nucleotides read TGTGCCAGCTCACCCCAGACTAGCGGGGGGGCAGGTGAGCAGTTCTTC. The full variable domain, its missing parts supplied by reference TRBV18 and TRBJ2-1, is NAGVMQNPRHLVRRRGQEARLRCSPMKGHSHVYWYRQLPEEGLKFMVYLQKENIIDESGMPKERFSAEFPKEGPSILRIQQVVRGDSAAYFCASSPQTSGGAGEQFFGPGTRLTVL.

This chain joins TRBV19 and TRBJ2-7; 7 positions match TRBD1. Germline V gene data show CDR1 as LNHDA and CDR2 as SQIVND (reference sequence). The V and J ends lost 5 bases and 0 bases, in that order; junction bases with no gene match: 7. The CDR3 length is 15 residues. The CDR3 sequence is CASSGPTGTSYEQYF. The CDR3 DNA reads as TGTGCCAGTAGTGGCCCGACAGGGACCTCCTACGAGCAGTACTTC.

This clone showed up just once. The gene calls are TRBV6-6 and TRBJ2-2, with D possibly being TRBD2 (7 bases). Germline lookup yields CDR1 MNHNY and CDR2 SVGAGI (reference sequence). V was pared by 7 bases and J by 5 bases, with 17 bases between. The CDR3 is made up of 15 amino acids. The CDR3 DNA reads TGTGCCAGCATCTTAGGGGGGGCTAGGACCGGGGAGCTGTTTTTT. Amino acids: CASILGGARTGELFF.

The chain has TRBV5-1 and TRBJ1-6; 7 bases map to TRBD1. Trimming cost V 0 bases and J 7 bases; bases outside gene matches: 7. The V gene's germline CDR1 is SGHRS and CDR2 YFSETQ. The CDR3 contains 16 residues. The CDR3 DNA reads TGCGCCAGCAGCTTGGCCCCCGACAGGGTAAATTCACCCCTCCACTTT. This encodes CASSLAPDRVNSPLHF.

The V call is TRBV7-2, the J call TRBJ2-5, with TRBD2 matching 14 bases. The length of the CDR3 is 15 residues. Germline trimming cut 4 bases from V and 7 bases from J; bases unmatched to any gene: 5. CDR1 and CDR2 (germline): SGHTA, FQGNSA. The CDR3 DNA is TGTGCCAGCAGCTACCAGACTAGCGGGAGGGGGACCCAGTACTTC. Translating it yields CASSYQTSGRGTQYF. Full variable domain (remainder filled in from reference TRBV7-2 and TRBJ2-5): GAGVSQSPSNKVTEKGKDVELRCDPISGHTALYWYRQSLGQGLEFLIYFQGNSAPDKSGLPSDRFSAERTGGSVSTLTIQRTQQEDSAVYLCASSYQTSGRGTQYFGPGTRLLVL.

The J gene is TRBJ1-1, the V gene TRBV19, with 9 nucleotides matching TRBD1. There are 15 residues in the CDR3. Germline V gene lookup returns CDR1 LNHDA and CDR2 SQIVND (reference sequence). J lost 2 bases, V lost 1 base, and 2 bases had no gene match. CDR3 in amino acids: CASSIGDRVNTEAFF. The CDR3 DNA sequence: TGTGCCAGTAGTATAGGGGACAGGGTAAACACTGAAGCTTTCTTT.

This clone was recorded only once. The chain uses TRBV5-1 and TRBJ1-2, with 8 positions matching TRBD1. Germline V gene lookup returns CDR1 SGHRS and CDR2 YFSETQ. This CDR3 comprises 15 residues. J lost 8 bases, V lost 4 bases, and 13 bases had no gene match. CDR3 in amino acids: CASSPHPDRGEGYTF. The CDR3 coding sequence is TGCGCCAGCAGCCCCCACCCAGACAGGGGCGAAGGCTACACCTTC.

CDR3 in DNA: TGTGCCAGCAGCTTGGTGGGGGGAGAGTCCCAAGAGACCCAGTACTTC. This codes for CASSLVGGESQETQYF. The chain uses TRBV5-4 and TRBJ2-5; TRBD2 might be the D (6 bases). The CDR3 loop spans 16 amino acids. Germline V gives CDR1 SGHNT, CDR2 YYREEE (reference sequence). The V and J ends lost 0 bases and 1 base respectively, with 13 bases between them.

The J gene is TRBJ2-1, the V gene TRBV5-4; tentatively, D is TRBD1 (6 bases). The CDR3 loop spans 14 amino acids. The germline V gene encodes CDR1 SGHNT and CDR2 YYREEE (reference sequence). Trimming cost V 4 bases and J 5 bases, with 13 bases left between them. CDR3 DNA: TGTGCCAGCAGCCCCAGGGGTCAAGACAATGAGCAGTTCTTC. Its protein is CASSPRGQDNEQFF.

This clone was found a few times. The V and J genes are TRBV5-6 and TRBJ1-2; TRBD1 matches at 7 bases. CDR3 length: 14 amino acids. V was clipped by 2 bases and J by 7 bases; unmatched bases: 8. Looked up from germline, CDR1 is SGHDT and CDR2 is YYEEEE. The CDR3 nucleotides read TGTGCCAGCAGCTTCGACAGGGCCTCTGGTGGCTACACCTTC. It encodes CASSFDRASGGYTF.

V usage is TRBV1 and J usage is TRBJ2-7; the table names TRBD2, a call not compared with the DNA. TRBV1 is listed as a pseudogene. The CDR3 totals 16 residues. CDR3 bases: TGCACCAGCAGCTGGACTAGCGGGGGGAAGACCTACGAGCAGTACTTC. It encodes CTSSWTSGGKTYEQYF.

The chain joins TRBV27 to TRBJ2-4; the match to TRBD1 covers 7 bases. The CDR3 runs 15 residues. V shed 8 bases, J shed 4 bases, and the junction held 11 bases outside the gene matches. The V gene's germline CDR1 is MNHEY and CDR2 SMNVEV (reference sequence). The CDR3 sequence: CASSNRGTEKNIQYF. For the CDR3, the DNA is TGTGCCAGCTCCAACCGAGGGACAGAAAAAAACATTCAGTACTTC.

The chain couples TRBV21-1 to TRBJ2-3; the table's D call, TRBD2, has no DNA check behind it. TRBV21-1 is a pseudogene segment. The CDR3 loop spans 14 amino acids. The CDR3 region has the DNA TGTGCCAGCAGACGCACGGGGGGCACAGATACGCAGTATTTT. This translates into CASRRTGGTDTQYF.

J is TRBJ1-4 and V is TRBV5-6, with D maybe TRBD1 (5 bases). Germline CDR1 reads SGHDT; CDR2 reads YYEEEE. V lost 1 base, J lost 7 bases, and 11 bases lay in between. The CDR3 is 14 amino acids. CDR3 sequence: CASSLYRSFEKLFF. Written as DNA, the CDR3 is TGTGCCAGCAGCTTGTACAGGAGCTTTGAAAAACTGTTTTTT.

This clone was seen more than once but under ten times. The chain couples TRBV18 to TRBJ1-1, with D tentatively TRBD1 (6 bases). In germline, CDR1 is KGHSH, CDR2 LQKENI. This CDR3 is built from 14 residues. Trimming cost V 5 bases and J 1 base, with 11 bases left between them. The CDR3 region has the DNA TGTGCCAGCTCAGAACAGGGCGGGAACACTGAAGCTTTCTTT. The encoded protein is CASSEQGGNTEAFF.